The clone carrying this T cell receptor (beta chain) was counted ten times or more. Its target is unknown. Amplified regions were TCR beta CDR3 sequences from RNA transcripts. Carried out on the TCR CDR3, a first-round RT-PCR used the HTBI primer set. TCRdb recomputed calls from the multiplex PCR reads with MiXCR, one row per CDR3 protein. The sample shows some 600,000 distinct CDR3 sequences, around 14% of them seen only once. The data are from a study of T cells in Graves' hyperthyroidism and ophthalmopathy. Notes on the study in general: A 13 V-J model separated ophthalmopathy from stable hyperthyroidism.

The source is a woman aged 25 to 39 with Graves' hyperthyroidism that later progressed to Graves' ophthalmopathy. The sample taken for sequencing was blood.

CDR3 sequence reads: CASSQDVNQPQHF. The CDR3 DNA reads as TGTGCCAGCAGCCAAGATGTCAATCAGCCCCAGCATTTT. The rearrangement uses TRBV3-1 and TRBJ1-5; D gene ambiguous. Germline values: CDR1 LGHDT, CDR2 YNNKEL (reference sequence). This CDR3 comprises 13 residues. Between the trimmed V and J ends, which lost 0 bases and 3 bases, there was a span of 3 bases.